These 27 T cell receptor beta chains originate from one sample sequenced in a study of blood T cell repertoires in COVID-19 (dated by TCRdb to 2020 to 2022). The library came from the immunoSEQ multiplex PCR assay. TCRdb limited this immuneACCESS table to in-frame rearrangements with V and J called. A share of clones is missing; checked studies link under half to unresolved V genes, and the rest is unexplained. For this sample the table gives 69,000 or so clones, of which 90% were detected only once. The ten largest clones capture 5% to 6% of the sample. Specimen: peripheral blood. The receptors come from a man aged 50 to 59 with acute or convalescent COVID-19.

The chain has TRBV19 and TRBJ2-7; maybe TRBD2 (6 bases). V lost 5 bases and J 1 base, leaving 15 bases between the germline ends. The CDR3 has 15 residues. Per the germline V gene, CDR1 is LNHDA and CDR2 is SQIVND (reference sequence). The CDR3 region is CASSPGTGDSYEQYF. CDR3 DNA sequence: TGTGCCAGTAGTCCCGGGACGGGGGATTCCTACGAGCAGTACTTC.

The chain combines TRBV2 with TRBJ1-1; D is possibly TRBD1 (5 bases). This CDR3 spans 14 amino acids. Between the trimmed V and J ends, which lost 6 bases and 3 bases, there was a span of 14 bases. Germline loops: CDR1 SNHLY, CDR2 FYNNEI. The DNA of the CDR3 is TGTGCCAGCAGGGCAGGGTGGATGGACACTGAAGCTTTCTTT. This gives the protein CASRAGWMDTEAFF.

The chain carries TRBV6-6 and TRBJ1-2; D not resolved. This CDR3 contains 12 residues. Looked up from germline, CDR1 is MNHNY and CDR2 is SVGAGI (reference sequence). V lost 6 bases and J 4 bases, leaving 9 bases between the germline ends. CDR3 coding DNA: TGTGCCAGCAGCCCCGTCAGCTATGGCTACACCTTC. It specifies CASSPVSYGYTF.

This chain links TRBV7-2 with TRBJ2-2, with D maybe TRBD2 (5 bases). The CDR3 consists of 16 residues. V gave up 7 bases and J gave up 4 bases, with 19 bases separating them. Germline loops: CDR1 SGHTA, CDR2 FQGNSA. The CDR3 region has the DNA TGTGCCAGCATGCTTGGGTGGTTTGGGAGCACCGGGGAGCTGTTTTTT. Amino acids: CASMLGWFGSTGELFF.

This clone has a handful of counts. The chain employs TRBV5-1 and TRBJ1-2; possibly TRBD1 for D (6 bases). The germline CDR1 and CDR2 sequences are SGHRS and YFSETQ. The V end lost 0 bases, the J end lost 8 bases, and 11 bases lay between the germline ends. This CDR3 has 13 amino acids. The CDR3 spells CASSLGGGWGYTF. Here the CDR3 DNA reads TGCGCCAGCAGCTTGGGCGGGGGCTGGGGCTACACCTTC.

This chain connects TRBV30 to TRBJ1-5; TRBD1 matches at 11 bases. Germline V gene sequence: CDR1 GTSNPN, CDR2 SVGIG (reference sequence). This CDR3 contains 18 residues. V dropped 3 bases and J dropped 6; count of bases not matched to a gene: 16. The CDR3 region is CAWSADRTGGAQFQPQHF. In DNA, the CDR3 is TGTGCCTGGAGCGCAGATCGGACAGGGGGCGCGCAGTTTCAGCCCCAGCATTTT.

The chain couples TRBV10-3 to TRBJ2-5, with 11 nucleotides matching TRBD1. With 8 bases clipped from V and 5 bases from J, the junction kept 4 bases outside the gene matches. The CDR3 covers 13 residues. The germline V gene has CDR1 ENHRY and CDR2 SYGVKD. The CDR3 reads CAIGTGGLETQYF. In nucleotides, the CDR3 is TGTGCCATCGGGACAGGGGGATTGGAGACCCAGTACTTC.

The CDR3 nucleotides read TGTGCCAGCACCAACGGACAGGGGTGGAATGAGCAGTTCTTC. Amino acid sequence: CASTNGQGWNEQFF. V is TRBV7-8 and J is TRBJ2-1; 9 nucleotides agree with TRBD1. V lost 7 bases and J lost 7; bases outside the gene matches: 8. The CDR3 totals 14 residues. The germline CDR1 and CDR2 sequences are SGHVS and FQNEAQ.

The chain employs TRBV19 and TRBJ2-3; D gene unclear. Germline V gene lookup returns CDR1 LNHDA and CDR2 SQIVND (reference sequence). With 6 bases removed from V and 2 bases from J, the gap between germline ends came to 6 bases. This CDR3 is 12 amino acids long. The CDR3 loop is CASSRVTDTQYF. For the CDR3, the DNA is TGTGCCAGTAGCCGGGTCACAGATACGCAGTATTTT.

This clone was seen a single time. This chain connects TRBV19 to TRBJ2-4, with D perhaps TRBD2 (6 bases). CDR1 is LNHDA and CDR2 is SQIVND in the germline V gene (reference sequence). Between the trimmed V and J ends, which lost 2 bases and 0 bases, there was a span of 11 bases. This CDR3 region has 16 residues. CDR3 protein: CASSISRGLAKNIQYF. CDR3 bases: TGTGCCAGTAGTATAAGCCGGGGACTAGCCAAAAACATTCAGTACTTC.

This rearrangement joins TRBV25-1 to TRBJ1-2, with D possibly being TRBD1 (6 bases). CDR1 is MGHDK and CDR2 is SYGVNS in the germline V gene. The CDR3 runs 12 residues. The V gene lost 6 bases and the J gene lost 7 bases, with 12 bases spanning the gap. CDR3 region: CASSQGGGGYTF. Here the CDR3 DNA reads TGTGCCAGCAGCCAGGGAGGGGGTGGCTACACCTTC.

V gene TRBV5-1 combines with J gene TRBJ2-5; D might be TRBD1 (5 bases). Germline lookup yields CDR1 SGHRS and CDR2 YFSETQ. Trimming left V 2 bases short and J 5 bases short, with 16 bases between. This CDR3 is 15 amino acids long. The CDR3 DNA sequence: TGCGCCAGCAGCTTAAGGGGAATCGGGTGGGAGACCCAGTACTTC. Encoded protein: CASSLRGIGWETQYF.

As DNA, the CDR3 is TGTGCCAGCAGCTTAACCCGGGAGGGGGGTCTCGAGCAGTACTTC. Protein: CASSLTREGGLEQYF. The V call is TRBV7-2, the J call TRBJ2-7; TRBD2 aligns across 8 bases. The germline V gene encodes CDR1 SGHTA and CDR2 FQGNSA. Trimming took 2 bases from V and 6 from J; bases not matched to a gene: 9. CDR3 length equals 15 residues. Full variable domain (remainder filled in from reference TRBV7-2 and TRBJ2-7): GAGVSQSPSNKVTEKGKDVELRCDPISGHTALYWYRQSLGQGLEFLIYFQGNSAPDKSGLPSDRFSAERTGGSVSTLTIQRTQQEDSAVYLCASSLTREGGLEQYFGPGTRLTVT.

The chain links TRBV5-4 to TRBJ1-2, with 8 positions matching TRBD1. With 1 base clipped from V and 7 bases from J, the junction kept 9 bases outside the gene matches. CDR1 is SGHNT, CDR2 YYREEE, per germline (reference sequence). This CDR3 region has 15 residues. This chain's CDR3 is CASSLIARGRFGYTF. DNA for the CDR3: TGTGCCAGCAGCTTGATCGCCAGGGGGCGCTTTGGCTACACCTTC.

The chain couples TRBV9 to TRBJ2-2; 7 nucleotides align to TRBD1. The length of the CDR3 is 19 residues. The J segment lost 1 base and the V segment lost 6 bases, leaving 18 bases of the junction unmatched. Germline V lookup: CDR1 SGDLS, CDR2 YYNGEE. CDR3 nucleotide sequence: TGTGCCAGCAACAGACAGGGCACGAACTCCCTAAAGAACACCGGGGAGCTGTTTTTT. It codes for CASNRQGTNSLKNTGELFF. Full variable domain (missing parts from reference TRBV9 and TRBJ2-2): DSGVTQTPKHLITATGQRVTLRCSPRSGDLSVYWYQQSLDQGLQFLIQYYNGEERAKGNILERFSAQQFPDLHSELNLSSLELGDSALYFCASNRQGTNSLKNTGELFFGEGSRLTVL.

The genes are TRBV7-2 and TRBJ2-3; TRBD2 matches 12 bases. V lost 6 bases, J lost 0 bases, and 10 bases stayed unmatched. The CDR3 consists of 18 residues. Germline V gene lookup returns CDR1 SGHTA and CDR2 FQGNSA. CDR3 in DNA: TGTGCCAGCAGGAGGACTAGCGGGGCAACCTCTAGCACAGATACGCAGTATTTT. Translated, it gives CASRRTSGATSSTDTQYF.

J is TRBJ1-5 and V is TRBV18; TRBD1 aligns across 12 bases. CDR3 length: 19 amino acids. Germline V lookup: CDR1 KGHSH, CDR2 LQKENI. Trimming at V came to 0 bases and at J to 2 bases, leaving 8 bases not matched to a gene. CDR3 in DNA: TGTGCCAGCTCACCACCGTGGGGACAGGGGGCGCGGGGCAATCAGCCCCAGCATTTT. Amino acids: CASSPPWGQGARGNQPQHF.

The CDR3 is CASSSTSHNEQFF. In nucleotides, the CDR3 is TGTGCCAGCAGTTCGACTAGCCACAATGAGCAGTTCTTC. The gene calls are TRBV6-4 and TRBJ2-1; 7 nucleotides agree with TRBD2. The CDR3 loop spans 13 amino acids. From germline, CDR1 is MRHNA and CDR2 SNTAGT. Losses at the gene ends were 5 bases for V and 5 bases for J; bases not matched to a gene: 3.

The chain has TRBV13 and TRBJ2-7; 8 bases map to TRBD1. This CDR3 region has 14 residues. J was trimmed by 3 bases and V by 5 bases; bases with no gene match: 6. Germline V CDR1 and CDR2: PRHDT, FYEKMQ (reference sequence). CDR3 in DNA: TGTGCCAGCAGCACCCGGACAGGGCACTACGAGCAGTACTTC. Residues: CASSTRTGHYEQYF.

The V gene is TRBV7-2, the J gene TRBJ2-7, with TRBD2 matching over 7 bases. Germline V lookup: CDR1 SGHTA, CDR2 FQGNSA. V lost 1 base and J lost 1; bases outside the gene matches: 4. CDR3 length equals 15 residues. The CDR3 bases are TGTGCCAGCAGCTTAGTGGGCGGGGGATCCTACGAGCAGTACTTC. Protein: CASSLVGGGSYEQYF.

The chain combines TRBV5-5 with TRBJ1-3; D gene uncertain. The germline gives CDR1 SGHKS, CDR2 YYEKEE (reference sequence). The CDR3 loop spans 16 amino acids. Trimming took 0 bases from V and 0 from J, leaving 10 bases between them. The DNA of the CDR3 is TGTGCCAGCAGCTTGGAAAACACCCTCTCTGGAAACACCATATATTTT. This encodes CASSLENTLSGNTIYF.

The chain carries TRBV10-3 and TRBJ2-7; 13 nucleotides match TRBD2. The CDR3 runs to 15 residues. The trim removed 4 bases at V and 5 bases at J, leaving 5 bases unmatched. CDR1 and CDR2 (germline): ENHRY, SYGVKD. The CDR3: CAISGPLAGGDEQYF. For the CDR3, the DNA is TGTGCCATCAGTGGGCCACTAGCGGGAGGGGACGAGCAGTACTTC.

The J gene is TRBJ2-3, the V gene TRBV5-1; the match to TRBD2 covers 8 bases. Germline lookup yields CDR1 SGHRS and CDR2 YFSETQ. The CDR3 loop spans 16 amino acids. Germline trimming cut 0 bases from V and 3 bases from J; bases unmatched to any gene: 6. The CDR3 bases are TGCGCCAGCAGCTTGGCCGCGGGAGGAGGGACAGATACGCAGTATTTT. Its protein product is CASSLAAGGGTDTQYF.

The gene calls are TRBV11-3 and TRBJ2-2; weak D call: TRBD1 (5 bases). There are 15 residues in the CDR3. Trimming cost V 3 bases and J 1 base, with 9 bases left between them. CDR1 SGHNT and CDR2 YENEEA come from the germline V gene. CDR3 amino acids: CASSFKGVNTGELFF. The CDR3, as DNA: TGTGCCAGCAGCTTCAAAGGGGTGAACACCGGGGAGCTGTTTTTT. The full variable domain, completed using reference TRBV11-3 and TRBJ2-2, is EAGVVQSPRYKIIEKKQPVAFWCNPISGHNTLYWYLQNLGQGPELLIRYENEEAVDDSQLPKDRFSAERLKGVDSTLKIQPAELGDSAVYLCASSFKGVNTGELFFGEGSRLTVL.

The chain employs TRBV5-1 and TRBJ2-2; possible D gene TRBD1, 6 bases. CDR1 is SGHRS and CDR2 is YFSETQ in the germline V gene. The CDR3 spans 15 residues. Deletions cut 5 bases from V and 0 bases from J, with 11 bases between. This CDR3 reads CASRPGTSNTGELFF. The CDR3 coding sequence is TGCGCCAGCAGACCCGGGACATCGAACACCGGGGAGCTGTTTTTT.

The V call is TRBV7-2, the J call TRBJ2-3; 16 bases align to TRBD2. The germline gives CDR1 SGHTA, CDR2 FQGNSA. This CDR3 contains 17 residues. V dropped 5 bases and J dropped 6; count of bases not matched to a gene: 8. The CDR3: CASSPGLAGGFTDTQYF. As DNA, the CDR3 is TGTGCCAGCAGCCCGGGACTAGCGGGAGGGTTCACGGATACGCAGTATTTT.

This chain links TRBV7-9 with TRBJ1-2; D gene uncertain. CDR1 and CDR2 (germline): SEHNR, FQNEAQ (reference sequence). The CDR3 sequence is 14 residues long. V dropped 3 bases and J dropped 7 bases, with 15 bases sitting between them. The CDR3: CASSFPGIPGGYTF. The DNA for the CDR3 is TGTGCCAGCAGCTTTCCCGGGATACCAGGTGGCTACACCTTC. The full variable domain, completed using reference TRBV7-9 and TRBJ1-2, is DTGVSQNPRHKITKRGQNVTFRCDPISEHNRLYWYRQTLGQGPEFLTYFQNEAQLEKSRLLSDRFSAERPKGSFSTLEIQRTEQGDSAMYLCASSFPGIPGGYTFGSGTRLTVV.